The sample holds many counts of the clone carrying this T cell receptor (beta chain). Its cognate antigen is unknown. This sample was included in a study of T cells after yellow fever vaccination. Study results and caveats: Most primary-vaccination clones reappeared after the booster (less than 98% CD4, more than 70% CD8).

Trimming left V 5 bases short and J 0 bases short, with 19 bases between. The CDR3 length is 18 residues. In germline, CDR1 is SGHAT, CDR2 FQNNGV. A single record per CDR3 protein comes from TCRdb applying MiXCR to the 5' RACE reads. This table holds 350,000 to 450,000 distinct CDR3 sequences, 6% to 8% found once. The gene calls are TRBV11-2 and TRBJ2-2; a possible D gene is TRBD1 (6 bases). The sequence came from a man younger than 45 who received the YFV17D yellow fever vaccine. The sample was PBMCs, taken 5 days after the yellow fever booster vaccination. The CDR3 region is CASSPPIQGNANTGELFF. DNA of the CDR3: TGTGCCAGCAGCCCCCCTATACAGGGCAACGCGAACACCGGGGAGCTGTTTTTT.